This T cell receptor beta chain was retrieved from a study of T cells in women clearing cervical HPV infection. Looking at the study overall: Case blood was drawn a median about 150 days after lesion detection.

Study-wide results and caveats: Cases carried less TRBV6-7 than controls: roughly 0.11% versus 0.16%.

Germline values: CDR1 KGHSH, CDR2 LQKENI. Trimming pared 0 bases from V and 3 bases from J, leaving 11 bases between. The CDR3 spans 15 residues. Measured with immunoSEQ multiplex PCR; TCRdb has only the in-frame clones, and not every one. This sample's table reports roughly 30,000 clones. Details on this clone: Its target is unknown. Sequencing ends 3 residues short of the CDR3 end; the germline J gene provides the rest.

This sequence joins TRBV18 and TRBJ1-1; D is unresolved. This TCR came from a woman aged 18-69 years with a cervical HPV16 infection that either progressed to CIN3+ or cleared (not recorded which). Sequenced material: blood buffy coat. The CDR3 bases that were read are TGTGCCAGCTCACCACCTTCCAGGCAGCACACTGAA. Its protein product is CASSPPSRQHTE. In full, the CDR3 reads CASSPPSRQHTEAFF.